Listed here are 27 T cell receptor beta chains from one sample, sequenced in a study of blood T cell repertoires in COVID-19. The table came from immunoSEQ multiplex PCR; TCRdb's copy has only in-frame clones and leaves some out. Of over 200,000 clones listed, around 86% are singletons. The sequenced sample was peripheral blood. Every receptor here comes from a man aged 25 to 40 who had recovered from COVID-19.

The chain combines TRBV4-2 with TRBJ2-2; 8 bases align to TRBD2. CDR1 and CDR2 from the germline V gene are LGHNA and YNFKEQ. With V trimmed by 0 bases and J by 0 bases, 3 bases remained unmatched. The CDR3 sequence is 17 residues long. CDR3 amino acids: CASSQDQAGANTGELFF. CDR3 in DNA: TGTGCCAGCAGCCAAGATCAAGCGGGGGCGAACACCGGGGAGCTGTTTTTT.

This clone has just one count. The chain joins TRBV2 to TRBJ2-3, with 7 positions matching TRBD1. CDR1 is SNHLY, CDR2 FYNNEI, per germline. The V and J ends lost 0 bases and 5 bases, in that order; junction bases with no gene match: 5. The CDR3 has 15 residues. CDR3: CASSEAPRGRDTQYF. CDR3 DNA: TGTGCCAGCAGTGAAGCCCCCAGGGGGAGAGATACGCAGTATTTT.

The V call is TRBV12-3 or TRBV12-4, the J call TRBJ2-2, with unresolved D. The CDR3 extends over 11 amino acids. V gave up 6 bases and J gave up 8 bases, with 7 bases separating them. CDR3 protein: CASRLTGELFF. CDR3 coding DNA: TGTGCCAGCAGACTAACGGGGGAGCTGTTTTTT.

The chain carries TRBV11-2 and TRBJ1-2; tentatively, D is TRBD1 (5 bases). Germline CDR1 and CDR2: SGHAT and FQNNGV. Trimming stripped 6 bases from V and 5 bases from J, with 22 bases between. CDR3 length: 16 residues. CDR3 sequence (DNA): TGTGCCAGCAGTCCCTACTTCTCGGACAATGCGTATGGCTACACCTTC. The encoded protein is CASSPYFSDNAYGYTF.

This chain connects TRBV27 to TRBJ1-2; D possibly corresponds to TRBD1 (5 bases). V was pared by 2 bases and J by 6 bases, with 13 bases between. This CDR3 spans 14 amino acids. CDR1 MNHEY and CDR2 SMNVEV come from the germline V gene (reference sequence). DNA of the CDR3: TGTGCCAGCAGTTTACAAGGGGCGTTTGATGGCTACACCTTC. Its protein is CASSLQGAFDGYTF.

The rearrangement uses TRBV5-1 and TRBJ1-1; perhaps TRBD1 as D (6 bases). Looked up from germline, CDR1 is SGHRS and CDR2 is YFSETQ. The CDR3 extends over 13 amino acids. V lost 4 bases, J lost 6 bases, and 13 bases lay in between. The DNA for the CDR3 is TGCGCCAGCAGCCCCGCAGGGGCCTCTGAAGCTTTCTTT. Translating it yields CASSPAGASEAFF.

This clone was detected only once. V gene TRBV12-3 or TRBV12-4 combines with J gene TRBJ2-2, with D possibly TRBD2 on 5 matching bases. Trimming took 3 bases from V and 12 from J, leaving 8 bases between them. The CDR3 contains 11 residues. The DNA of the CDR3 is TGTGCCAGCAGTTTTCGAGGGCAGCTGTTTTTT. Translating gives CASSFRGQLFF.

This clone was counted once. The chain has TRBV24-1 and TRBJ2-2, with 7 bases aligning to TRBD1. Unmatched junction bases numbered 12, after V lost 4 bases and J lost 8 bases. The germline V gene encodes CDR1 KGHDR and CDR2 SFDVKD. The CDR3 length is 16 residues. The CDR3 DNA sequence: TGTGCCACCAGTGAGCCCCGACAGGGCCTCAGAGGGGAGCTGTTTTTT. It translates to CATSEPRQGLRGELFF.

This chain uses TRBV11-3 with TRBJ2-3; D gene ambiguous. The CDR3 is 13 residues long. V lost 5 bases to trimming and J lost 0 bases, with 6 bases between them. Germline values: CDR1 SGHNT, CDR2 YENEEA. CDR3 amino acids: CASSDTSTDTQYF. The CDR3, as DNA: TGTGCCAGCAGCGACACTAGCACAGATACGCAGTATTTT.

The gene calls are TRBV3-1 (or the pseudogene TRBV3-2) and TRBJ1-2; possible D gene TRBD1, 5 bases. Germline-derived CDR1 and CDR2 are LGHDT and YNNKEL (reference sequence). Trimming stripped 8 bases from V and 7 bases from J, with 23 bases between. The CDR3 is made up of 15 amino acids. In DNA, the CDR3 is TGTGCCAGCTTGGCGTCTTTCGACGGAGGGGCTGGCTACACCTTC. Its translation is CASLASFDGGAGYTF.

J is TRBJ1-2 and V is TRBV4-2, with TRBD1 matching over 7 bases. The CDR3 totals 15 residues. Looked up from germline, CDR1 is LGHNA and CDR2 is YNFKEQ. V shed 0 bases and J 5 bases; nucleotides not matched to a gene: 6. Here the CDR3 DNA reads TGTGCCAGCAGCCAAGATTGGGCAGGGGGATATGGCTACACCTTC. Its translation is CASSQDWAGGYGYTF.

The V call is TRBV6-5, the J call TRBJ1-1; D remains ambiguous. The CDR3 totals 14 residues. Germline CDR1 is MNHEY and CDR2 is SVGAGI. V dropped 6 bases and J dropped 1 base, with 12 bases sitting between them. The CDR3 DNA sequence: TGTGCCAGCAGGTTACACCGGGAGAACACTGAAGCTTTCTTT. This sequence encodes CASRLHRENTEAFF.

V and J are TRBV4-3 and TRBJ1-2; D perhaps matches TRBD1 (5 bases). The CDR3 extends over 15 amino acids. CDR1 and CDR2 (germline): LGHNA, YSLEER. V was pared by 0 bases and J by 2 bases, with 10 bases between. The CDR3 coding sequence is TGCGCCAGCAGCCAAGACTGGGGCAGCAACTATGGCTACACCTTC. This encodes CASSQDWGSNYGYTF.

The genes are TRBV11-2 and TRBJ1-2, with TRBD1 matching over 9 bases. The CDR3 has 16 residues. After removal of 3 bases from V and 8 bases from J, the junction contained 13 bases not matched to a gene. Germline loops: CDR1 SGHAT, CDR2 FQNNGV. CDR3 in amino acids: CASSLGGAGQGYGYTF. As DNA, the CDR3 is TGTGCCAGCAGCTTGGGGGGCGCCGGACAGGGGTACGGCTACACCTTC.

J is TRBJ2-5 and V is TRBV7-2; TRBD2 matches at 8 bases. There are 15 residues in the CDR3. The V gene end was trimmed by 2 bases and the J gene end by 5 bases; junction bases not matched to a gene: 7. Per the germline V gene, CDR1 is SGHTA and CDR2 is FQGNSA. As DNA, the CDR3 is TGTGCCAGCAGCTTATACGACGGGACTAGGGAGACCCAGTACTTC. Residues: CASSLYDGTRETQYF.

The chain links TRBV29-1 to TRBJ1-5; D uncertain. With 6 bases removed from V and 0 bases from J, the gap between germline ends came to 12 bases. The CDR3 spans 14 residues. Germline values: CDR1 SQVTM, CDR2 ANQGSEA. The DNA for the CDR3 is TGCAGCGTCCGAGAGCCGTTTAGCAATCAGCCCCAGCATTTT. It translates to CSVREPFSNQPQHF.

The chain employs TRBV7-6 and TRBJ2-3; 10 bases are a match to TRBD2. V lost 3 bases and J lost 5; bases outside the gene matches: 5. The CDR3 sequence is 15 residues long. Germline assignment: CDR1 SGHVS and CDR2 FNYEAQ. The CDR3 DNA follows: TGTGCCAGCAGCTTCCTAGCGGGGGACATAGATACGCAGTATTTT. As protein: CASSFLAGDIDTQYF.

The rearrangement uses TRBV7-9 and TRBJ1-4; D is uncertain. Between the trimmed V and J ends, which lost 4 bases and 8 bases, there was a span of 20 bases. The germline V gene has CDR1 SEHNR and CDR2 FQNEAQ (reference sequence). This CDR3 is built from 16 residues. The DNA of the CDR3 is TGTGCCAGCAGCTCTGAGGCGGGCCCCGGGTGGGAAAAACTGTTTTTT. It yields the protein CASSSEAGPGWEKLFF.

This chain links TRBV10-3 with TRBJ2-7; tentative D call: TRBD1 (6 bases). The CDR3 covers 13 residues. The germline CDR1 and CDR2 sequences are ENHRY and SYGVKD. The V gene lost 4 bases and the J gene lost 5 bases, with 12 bases spanning the gap. In nucleotides, the CDR3 is TGTGCCATCAGTGCCTGGACAGTAGACGAGCAGTACTTC. It specifies CAISAWTVDEQYF.

The rearrangement uses TRBV19 and TRBJ1-2; D uncertain. Looked up from germline, CDR1 is LNHDA and CDR2 is SQIVND (reference sequence). CDR3 length: 13 amino acids. Trimming took off 9 bases at V and 2 bases at J, with 13 bases between the two ends. The CDR3 spells CASDREGNYGYTF. CDR3 nucleotide sequence: TGTGCCAGCGACCGGGAAGGAAACTATGGCTACACCTTC.

The chain employs TRBV2 and TRBJ1-6; a weak D match, TRBD1 (6 bases). The CDR3 totals 17 residues. V was clipped by 7 bases and J by 8 bases, with 24 bases between them. Germline V gene lookup returns CDR1 SNHLY and CDR2 FYNNEI. In DNA, the CDR3 is TGTGCCAGCACCCTTAGGGACACTCTGGGGTCCTATTCACCCCTCCACTTT. This sequence encodes CASTLRDTLGSYSPLHF.

The CDR3 region has the DNA TGTGCCAGCAGCACCCTGACTAGCGGCGCGGAGACCCAGTACTTC. Protein sequence: CASSTLTSGAETQYF. The chain carries TRBV5-6 and TRBJ2-5; 9 bases align to TRBD2. V was clipped by 4 bases and J by 5 bases; unmatched bases: 9. The CDR3 sequence is 15 residues long. Germline CDR1 reads SGHDT; CDR2 reads YYEEEE. Combining the CDR3 with reference TRBV5-6 and TRBJ2-5 gives the whole variable domain DAGVTQSPTHLIKTRGQQVTLRCSPKSGHDTVSWYQQALGQGPQFIFQYYEEEERQRGNFPDRFSGHQFPNYSSELNVNALLLGDSALYLCASSTLTSGAETQYFGPGTRLLVL.

This chain connects TRBV4-1 to TRBJ1-1; possible D gene TRBD1, 6 bases. V lost 4 bases to trimming and J lost 0 bases, with 15 bases between them. The CDR3 extends over 16 amino acids. Germline V gene data show CDR1 as MGHRA and CDR2 as YSYEKL. The CDR3 coding sequence is TGCGCCAGCAGCCCTTTACAGGGAGTCATGAACACTGAAGCTTTCTTT. Translating gives CASSPLQGVMNTEAFF.

The chain is built from TRBV11-2 and TRBJ2-3; D ambiguous. Trimming shortened V by 3 bases and J by 4 bases, and 14 bases separated the two germline ends. CDR1 is SGHAT, CDR2 FQNNGV, per germline. The length of the CDR3 is 15 residues. CDR3 protein: CASSFSLPLPDTQYF. DNA of the CDR3: TGTGCCAGCAGCTTTAGTTTACCTCTCCCAGATACGCAGTATTTT.

The CDR3 is CASSPVQLNYGYTF. CDR3 nucleotide sequence: TGTGCCAGCAGCCCGGTGCAACTTAACTATGGCTACACCTTC. The V and J genes are TRBV2 and TRBJ1-2; D not resolved. The CDR3 loop spans 14 amino acids. Per the germline V gene, CDR1 is SNHLY and CDR2 is FYNNEI. The V gene lost 6 bases and the J gene lost 1 base, with 12 bases spanning the gap.

The CDR3 DNA follows: TGTGCCAGCAGCTTAGTCAGGAGGGGAGAAAAACTGTTTTTT. Encoded protein: CASSLVRRGEKLFF. The V gene is TRBV13, the J gene TRBJ1-4, with D possibly TRBD1 on 5 matching bases. The V and J ends lost 1 base and 8 bases respectively, with 11 bases between them. In germline, CDR1 is PRHDT, CDR2 FYEKMQ (reference sequence). The CDR3 has 14 amino acids. The full variable domain, its missing parts supplied by reference TRBV13 and TRBJ1-4, is AAGVIQSPRHLIKEKRETATLKCYPIPRHDTVYWYQQGPGQDPQFLISFYEKMQSDKGSIPDRFSAQQFSDYHSELNMSSLELGDSALYFCASSLVRRGEKLFFGSGTQLSVL.

The genes are TRBV12-5 and TRBJ1-1, with 11 bases lining up with TRBD1. CDR1 is LGHNT and CDR2 is FRNRAP in the germline V gene. The V gene end was trimmed by 8 bases and the J gene end by 1 base; junction bases not matched to a gene: 15. The CDR3 runs 18 residues. The CDR3 sequence is CASLGWAGTGGPNTEAFF. The CDR3 DNA follows: TGTGCTAGTTTGGGATGGGCCGGGACAGGGGGACCGAACACTGAAGCTTTCTTT.